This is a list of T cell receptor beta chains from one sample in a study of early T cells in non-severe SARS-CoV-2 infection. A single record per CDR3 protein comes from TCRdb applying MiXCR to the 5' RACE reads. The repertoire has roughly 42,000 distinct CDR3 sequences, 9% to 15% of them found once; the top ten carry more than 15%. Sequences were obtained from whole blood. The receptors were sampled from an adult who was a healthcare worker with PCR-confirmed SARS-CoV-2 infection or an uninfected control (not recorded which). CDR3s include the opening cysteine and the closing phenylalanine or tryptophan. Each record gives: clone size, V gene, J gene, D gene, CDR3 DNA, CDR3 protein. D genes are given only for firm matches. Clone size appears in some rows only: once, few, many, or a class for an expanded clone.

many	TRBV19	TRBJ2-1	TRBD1	TGTGCCAGTAGTCCCGGGACAGGGGGCTTCGATGAGCAGTTCTTC	CASSPGTGGFDEQFF
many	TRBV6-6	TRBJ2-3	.	TGTGCCAGCAGACGGGATGCCACAGATACGCAGTATTTT	CASRRDATDTQYF
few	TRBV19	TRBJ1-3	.	TGTGCCAGTAGTGTAGGCACTGGAAACACCATATATTTT	CASSVGTGNTIYF
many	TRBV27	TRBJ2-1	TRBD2	TGTGCCAGCAGAGAGCGGGGGACCCCGGGGTACAATGAGCAGTTCTTC	CASRERGTPGYNEQFF
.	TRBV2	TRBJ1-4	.	TGTGCCAGCATAAAGAACCGACCAACTAATGAAAAACTGTTTTTT	CASIKNRPTNEKLFF
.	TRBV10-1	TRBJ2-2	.	TGCGCCAGCAGTGAGTCACCGTACACCGGGGAGCTGTTTTTT	CASSESPYTGELFF
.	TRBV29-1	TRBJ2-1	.	TGCAGTGCGAACAACAATGAGCAGTTCTTC	CSANNNEQFF
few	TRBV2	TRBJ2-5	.	TGTGCCAGCGTCCTTGAGCGAATGGAGACCCAGTACTTC	CASVLERMETQYF
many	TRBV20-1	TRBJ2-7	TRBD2	TGCAGTGCATCGCGACTAGCGGGAAACTACGAGCAGTACTTC	CSASRLAGNYEQYF
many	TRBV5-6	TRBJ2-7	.	TGTGCCAGCAGCCCGCCTGCAAGGATGGGGGAGCAGTACTTC	CASSPPARMGEQYF
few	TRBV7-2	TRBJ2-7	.	TGTGCCAGCAAGCCTTCGGGAGAACGGTACGAGCAGTACTTC	CASKPSGERYEQYF
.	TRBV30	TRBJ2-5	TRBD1	TGTGCCTACAATGACAGGGTAAAATCGGAGACCCAGTACTTC	CAYNDRVKSETQYF
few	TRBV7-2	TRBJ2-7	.	TGTGCCAGCAGCCTCCTCGGGCGGCAAGAGCAGTACTTC	CASSLLGRQEQYF
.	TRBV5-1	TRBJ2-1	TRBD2	TGCGCCAGCAGGGCGGGTTTGGCTAGCGGGAGGGCCACCTACAATGAGCAGTTCTTC	CASRAGLASGRATYNEQFF
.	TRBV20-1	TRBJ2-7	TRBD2	TGCAGTGCTAGATCATCCGCGGGAGCAGACGAGCAGTACTTC	CSARSSAGADEQYF
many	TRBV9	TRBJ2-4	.	TGTGCCAGCAGCGTAGACCCAGGGGGGACCAAAAACATTCAGTACTTC	CASSVDPGGTKNIQYF
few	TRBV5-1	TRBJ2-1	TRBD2	TGCGCCAGCAGCTTGGGTGTACTAGCGGGAGCGGTGAATGAGCAGTTCTTC	CASSLGVLAGAVNEQFF
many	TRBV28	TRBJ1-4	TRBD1	TGTGCCAGCATCGCGCAGGGGGGCGATGAAAAACTGTTTTTT	CASIAQGGDEKLFF
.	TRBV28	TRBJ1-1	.	TGTGCCAGCAGAACAATCGGACGGTCCACTGAAGCTTTCTTT	CASRTIGRSTEAFF
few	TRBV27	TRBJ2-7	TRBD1	TGTGCCAGCAGTTTATCGTACAGGGGGCTGTCCTACGAGCAGTACTTC	CASSLSYRGLSYEQYF
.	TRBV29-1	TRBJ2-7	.	TGCAGCGGGGGGAGAGGGAACGAGCAGTACTTC	CSGGRGNEQYF
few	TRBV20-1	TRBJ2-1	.	TGCAGTGTGGGAGTAGGAAATGAGCAGTTCTTC	CSVGVGNEQFF
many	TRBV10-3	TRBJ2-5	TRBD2	TGTGCCATCAGTGGACTAGCGGGCTCTGGCCGGAAAGAGACCCAGTACTTC	CAISGLAGSGRKETQYF
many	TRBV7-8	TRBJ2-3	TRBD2	TGTGCCAGCAGCTCTATAAGGACTAGCGGGGCTACAGATACGCAGTATTTT	CASSSIRTSGATDTQYF
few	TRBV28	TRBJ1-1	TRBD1	TGTGCCAGCAGCTACAGGGGGCGTAAGGGCACTGAAGCTTTCTTT	CASSYRGRKGTEAFF
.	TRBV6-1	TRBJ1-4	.	TGTGCCAGCAGTGCCCGGGTCGTGTCTAATGAAAAACTGTTTTTT	CASSARVVSNEKLFF
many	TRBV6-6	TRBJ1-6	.	TGTGCCAGCAGGCCGGACCCATGGTTTTCACCCCTCCACTTT	CASRPDPWFSPLHF
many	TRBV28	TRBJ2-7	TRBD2	TGTGCCAGCAGTACTATAGCCCCCTTAGCGGGAGAACGCGAGCAGTACTTC	CASSTIAPLAGEREQYF
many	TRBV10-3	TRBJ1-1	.	TGTGCCATCCGAGGGATGAACACTGAAGCTTTCTTT	CAIRGMNTEAFF
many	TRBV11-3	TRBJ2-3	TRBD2	TGTGCCAGCAGCCCGTTCGGGGGGGGCCCTACAGATACGCAGTATTTT	CASSPFGGGPTDTQYF
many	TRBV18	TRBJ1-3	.	TGTGCCAGCTCACCACCAGGGCCCACTGGAAACACCATATATTTT	CASSPPGPTGNTIYF
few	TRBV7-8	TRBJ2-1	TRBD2	TGTGCCAGCAGCACGCCGGGACTAACAAATGAGCAGTTCTTC	CASSTPGLTNEQFF
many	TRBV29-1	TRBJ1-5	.	.	CSVAQGASNQPQQF
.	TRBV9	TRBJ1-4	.	TGTGCCAGCAGCGTAGATGAAGCGGGTGAAAAACTGTTTTTT	CASSVDEAGEKLFF
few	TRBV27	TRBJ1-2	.	TGTGCCAGCAGTTTCACAGGGTACGACTATGGCTACACCTTC	CASSFTGYDYGYTF
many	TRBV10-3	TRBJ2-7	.	TGTGCCATCAGTCCAGGTGGAGGCAACTACGAGCAGTACTTC	CAISPGGGNYEQYF
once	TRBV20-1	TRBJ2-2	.	TGCAGTGCTCGCCTAATGGTAGAAGCTATCGGGGAGCTGTTTTTT	CSARLMVEAIGELFF